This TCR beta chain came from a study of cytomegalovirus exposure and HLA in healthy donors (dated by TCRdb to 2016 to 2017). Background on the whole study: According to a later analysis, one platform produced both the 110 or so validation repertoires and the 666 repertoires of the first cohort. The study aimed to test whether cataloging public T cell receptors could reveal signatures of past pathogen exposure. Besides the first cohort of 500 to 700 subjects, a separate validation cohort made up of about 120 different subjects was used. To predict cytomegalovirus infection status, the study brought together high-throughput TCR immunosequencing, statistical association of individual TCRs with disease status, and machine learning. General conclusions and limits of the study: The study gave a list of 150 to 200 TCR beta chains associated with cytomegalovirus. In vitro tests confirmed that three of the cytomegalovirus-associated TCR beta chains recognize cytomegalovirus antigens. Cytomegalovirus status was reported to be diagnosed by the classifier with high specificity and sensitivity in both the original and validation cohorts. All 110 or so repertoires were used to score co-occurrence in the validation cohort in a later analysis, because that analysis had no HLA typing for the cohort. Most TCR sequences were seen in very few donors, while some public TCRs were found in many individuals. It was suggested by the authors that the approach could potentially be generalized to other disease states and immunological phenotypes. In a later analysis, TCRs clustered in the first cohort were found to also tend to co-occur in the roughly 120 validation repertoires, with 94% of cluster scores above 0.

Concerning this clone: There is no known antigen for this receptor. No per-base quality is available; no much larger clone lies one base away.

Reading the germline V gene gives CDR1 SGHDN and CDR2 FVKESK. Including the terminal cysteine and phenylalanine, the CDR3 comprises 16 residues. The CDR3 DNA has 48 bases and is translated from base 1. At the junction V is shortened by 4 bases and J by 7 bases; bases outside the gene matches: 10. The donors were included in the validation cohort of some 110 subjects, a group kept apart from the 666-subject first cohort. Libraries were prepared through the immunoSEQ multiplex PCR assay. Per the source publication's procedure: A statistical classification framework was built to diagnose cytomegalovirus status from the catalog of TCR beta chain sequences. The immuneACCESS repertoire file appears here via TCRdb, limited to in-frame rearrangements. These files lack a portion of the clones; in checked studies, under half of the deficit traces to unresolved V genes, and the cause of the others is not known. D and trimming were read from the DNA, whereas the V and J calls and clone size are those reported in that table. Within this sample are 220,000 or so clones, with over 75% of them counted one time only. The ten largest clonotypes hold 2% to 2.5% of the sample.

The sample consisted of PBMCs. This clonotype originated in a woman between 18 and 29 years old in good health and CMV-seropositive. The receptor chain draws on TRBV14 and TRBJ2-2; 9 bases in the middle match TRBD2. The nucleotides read TGTGCCAGCAGCCCGGGGGTTAGCGGGAGCAACGGGGAGCTGTTTTTT. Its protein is CASSPGVSGSNGELFF.